This record covers a single TCR beta chain. Its antigen is unknown. This record belongs to a study of T cell responses to AZD1222 COVID-19 vaccine. Study summary: Pooled together were second doses at about 4 or about 12 weeks.

General study findings and limits: Repertoire collection took place solely once the T cell response had peaked.

Sequencing used immunoSEQ multiplex PCR; TCRdb keeps in-frame clones, though not all of them. The sample has about 110,000 clones, 88% seen once; the top ten hold 1.6%. This CDR3 is built from 16 residues. Germline CDR1 and CDR2: SGHDN and FVKESK. V was pared by 2 bases and J by 6 bases, with 7 bases of the junction left unmatched. The sequence came from an adult in good health. The rearrangement joins TRBV14 to TRBJ2-2, with TRBD2 identical over 9 bases. Sequencing was performed on peripheral blood, taken on day 0 of AZD1222 vaccination. Written as DNA, the CDR3 is TGTGCCAGCAGCCAACCCGGGACTAGCTTTCCCGGGGAGCTGTTTTTT. Its protein is CASSQPGTSFPGELFF. The full variable domain, rest sourced from reference TRBV14 and TRBJ2-2, is EAGVTQFPSHSVIEKGQTVTLRCDPISGHDNLYWYRRVMGKEIKFLLHFVKESKQDESGMPNNRFLAERTGGTYSTLKVQPAELEDSGVYFCASSQPGTSFPGELFFGEGSRLTVL.